The 9 T cell receptor beta chains below all came from one sample that was sequenced in a study of cytomegalovirus exposure and HLA in healthy donors. The PCR employed 60 Vbeta primers together with 13 Jbeta primers. TCRdb's table, derived via immunoSEQ multiplex PCR, lists solely in-frame clones and lacks some. The sample has approximately 140,000 clones; over 70% are singletons. Sequencing was done on a sample of PBMCs. All receptors come from a woman in her thirties or forties in good health and CMV-seropositive.

This clone appeared a few times. J is TRBJ1-5 and V is TRBV27; D uncertain. V gave up 3 bases and J gave up 6 bases, with 9 bases separating them. The CDR3 consists of 13 residues. Germline assignment: CDR1 MNHEY and CDR2 SMNVEV (reference sequence). The CDR3 here is CASSFSWSQPQHF. The DNA of the CDR3 is TGTGCCAGCAGTTTTAGCTGGAGTCAGCCCCAGCATTTT.

As to this clone: Additional DNA sequences in this sample encode the identical CDR3. The V gene is TRBV6-5, the J gene TRBJ1-1; D ambiguous. From germline, CDR1 is MNHEY and CDR2 SVGAGI. The CDR3 contains 14 residues. Trimming left V 5 bases short and J 0 bases short, with 10 bases between. The CDR3 is CASSPGSMNTEAFF. CDR3 sequence (DNA): TGTGCCAGCAGTCCCGGGTCCATGAACACTGAAGCTTTCTTT.

The chain is built from TRBV29-1 and TRBJ1-1, with 8 bases fitting TRBD1. Germline CDR1 SQVTM, CDR2 ANQGSEA. There are 13 residues in the CDR3. J gave up 4 bases and V 6 bases, and 7 bases lay outside the gene matches. CDR3: CSVNPGGLTEAFF. CDR3 coding DNA: TGCAGCGTCAACCCAGGGGGCCTCACTGAAGCTTTCTTT.

The gene calls are TRBV4-2 and TRBJ1-6; TRBD1 matches 8 bases. The CDR3 contains 17 residues. Trimming cost V 2 bases and J 8 bases; bases outside gene matches: 11. Per germline, CDR1 LGHNA and CDR2 YNFKEQ. For the CDR3, the DNA is TGTGCCAGCAGCCAAAATACACTCGGGACAGGATATTCACCCCTCCACTTT. Protein sequence: CASSQNTLGTGYSPLHF.

The chain employs TRBV4-1 and TRBJ1-4; no clear D. CDR1 MGHRA and CDR2 YSYEKL come from the germline V gene. The V end was cut by 1 base, the J end by 5 bases, with 8 bases between. This CDR3 has 14 amino acids. The CDR3 region has the DNA TGCGCCAGCAGCCAAGGTCCAGTGAATGAAAAACTGTTTTTT. This encodes CASSQGPVNEKLFF.

The chain has TRBV19 and TRBJ2-4; D is unclear. The germline gives CDR1 LNHDA, CDR2 SQIVND (reference sequence). Deletions cut 3 bases from V and 1 base from J, with 13 bases between. The CDR3 is 16 amino acids. The chain's CDR3 is CASSIMAASAKNIQYF. The CDR3 region has the DNA TGTGCCAGTAGTATTATGGCAGCGTCGGCCAAAAACATTCAGTACTTC.

This chain links TRBV6-5 with TRBJ2-1; weak D call: TRBD1 (5 bases). This CDR3 has 14 amino acids. Germline V lookup: CDR1 MNHEY, CDR2 SVGAGI. V lost 5 bases and J lost 6, with 14 bases in between. The CDR3 nucleotides are TGTGCCAGCAGTGCTACGGCTAGGGGCAATGAGCAGTTCTTC. Translating it yields CASSATARGNEQFF.

The chain has TRBV6-6 and TRBJ1-4; D unresolved. V gave up 6 bases and J gave up 4 bases, with 18 bases separating them. Looked up from germline, CDR1 is MNHNY and CDR2 is SVGAGI (reference sequence). This CDR3 spans 16 amino acids. CDR3 sequence: CASSRRVAANNEKLFF. The CDR3 coding sequence is TGTGCCAGCAGCCGCCGGGTGGCAGCCAATAATGAAAAACTGTTTTTT.

This clone has just one count. The chain recombines TRBV11-2 with TRBJ1-1; D unresolved. Germline CDR1 reads SGHAT; CDR2 reads FQNNGV. Trimming took off 6 bases at V and 8 bases at J, with 13 bases between the two ends. CDR3 size: 12 residues. The CDR3: CASRESRKEAFF. CDR3 bases: TGTGCCAGCAGGGAAAGCAGGAAGGAAGCTTTCTTT.